The subject of this entry is one T cell receptor beta chain. The target antigen is unknown. J lost 6 bases, V lost 7 bases, and 15 bases had no gene match. Germline V gives CDR1 SGHRS, CDR2 YFSETQ. This CDR3 is built from 16 residues. The data belong to a study of shared clonotypes between healthy human individuals. Notes on the study in general: Relative to their counterparts shared across all four donors, non-shared clonotypes exhibited diminished generation probabilities.

CD45RO-negative CD8 cells positively selected for CCR7 made up the naive population, which excluded terminally differentiated effector memory CD45RA+ cells. Method: immunoSEQ multiplex PCR; TCRdb's copy keeps in-frame clones and lacks some. The table lists roughly 770,000 clones, around 96% of them singletons. This sequence joins TRBV5-1 and TRBJ2-7; 11 positions match TRBD2. This clonotype originated in a man aged 30 to 39 in good health. What was sequenced was naive CD8+ T cells sorted from blood. As DNA, the CDR3 is TGCGCCAGCGACTTCCAGAGGCTAGCGGGAGGTGTCGAGCAGTACTTC. Translated: CASDFQRLAGGVEQYF.